Listed below are T cell receptor beta chains from one sample, sequenced in a study of T cell responses to AZD1222 COVID-19 vaccine. Clones were sequenced by immunoSEQ multiplex PCR, and TCRdb holds only the in-frame ones, with some missing. The sample shows 150,000 to 200,000 clones, about 93% of them seen only once. The sample was peripheral blood, taken 28 days after the second dose of the MenACWY control vaccine. These receptors were obtained from an adult who received the MenACWY meningococcal vaccine as a control. CDR3s include the opening cysteine and the closing phenylalanine or tryptophan. Each record gives: clone size, D gene, V gene, J gene, CDR3 protein, CDR3 DNA. The D gene is left open where the match is weak. Expanded clones get a size class; other rows say once, few or many, or leave the size out.

clone_size: -
d_call: -
v_call: TRBV7-9
j_call: TRBJ1-3
cdr3_aa: CASSSTSVHSGNTIYF
cdr3_nt: TGTGCCAGCAGCTCCACATCAGTCCACTCTGGAAACACCATATATTTT

clone_size: -
d_call: -
v_call: TRBV5-1
j_call: TRBJ2-7
cdr3_aa: CASSLVDTSSYEQYF
cdr3_nt: TGCGCCAGCAGCTTGGTGGACACCAGCTCCTACGAGCAGTACTTC

clone_size: -
d_call: -
v_call: TRBV4-3
j_call: TRBJ1-2
cdr3_aa: CASSHRTGRNYGYTF
cdr3_nt: TGCGCCAGCAGCCACAGGACGGGCAGGAACTATGGCTACACCTTC

clone_size: -
d_call: TRBD1
v_call: TRBV5-6
j_call: TRBJ2-3
cdr3_aa: CASSPGPQGIDTQYF
cdr3_nt: TGTGCCAGCAGCCCGGGCCCACAGGGGATAGATACGCAGTATTTT

clone_size: -
d_call: -
v_call: TRBV18
j_call: TRBJ1-5
cdr3_aa: CASSPPSQPQHF
cdr3_nt: TGTGCCAGCTCACCCCCTAGTCAGCCCCAGCATTTT

clone_size: -
d_call: TRBD2
v_call: TRBV5-1
j_call: TRBJ2-3
cdr3_aa: CASSYGAGTDTQYF
cdr3_nt: TGCGCCAGCAGCTACGGAGCGGGGACAGATACGCAGTATTTT

clone_size: -
d_call: -
v_call: TRBV3-1/TRBV3-2
j_call: TRBJ2-3
cdr3_aa: CASSQRGTDTQYF
cdr3_nt: TGTGCCAGCAGCCAAAGGGGGACAGATACGCAGTATTTT

clone_size: -
d_call: -
v_call: TRBV28
j_call: TRBJ1-1
cdr3_aa: CASSPRRNYNTEAFF
cdr3_nt: TGTGCCAGCAGCCCCCGGCGGAACTATAACACTGAAGCTTTCTTT

clone_size: -
d_call: TRBD1
v_call: TRBV2
j_call: TRBJ1-2
cdr3_aa: CASSVLDRLGYTF
cdr3_nt: TGTGCCAGCAGTGTGCTGGACAGGCTCGGCTACACCTTC

clone_size: -
d_call: -
v_call: TRBV2
j_call: TRBJ2-1
cdr3_aa: CASSEGGPPYNEQFF
cdr3_nt: TGTGCCAGCAGTGAGGGGGGCCCACCCTACAATGAGCAGTTCTTC

clone_size: -
d_call: -
v_call: TRBV7-9
j_call: TRBJ2-5
cdr3_aa: CASSSGETQYF
cdr3_nt: TGTGCCAGCAGCTCGGGTGAGACCCAGTACTTC

clone_size: -
d_call: -
v_call: TRBV3-1/TRBV3-2
j_call: TRBJ1-2
cdr3_aa: CASSHETLSKGYTF
cdr3_nt: TGTGCCAGCAGCCACGAGACGCTCAGCAAGGGCTACACCTTC

clone_size: -
d_call: -
v_call: TRBV6-5
j_call: TRBJ1-2
cdr3_aa: CASSRSGVGGYTF
cdr3_nt: TGTGCCAGCAGTCGCTCGGGGGTGGGAGGCTACACCTTC

clone_size: -
d_call: -
v_call: TRBV7-7
j_call: TRBJ2-5
cdr3_aa: CASSLDEASKTQYF
cdr3_nt: TGTGCTAGCAGCTTAGACGAGGCTTCGAAGACCCAGTACTTC

clone_size: -
d_call: TRBD2
v_call: TRBV5-4
j_call: TRBJ2-5
cdr3_aa: CASSSGGGEKTQYF
cdr3_nt: TGTGCCAGCAGCTCAGGCGGGGGGGAAAAGACCCAGTACTTC

clone_size: -
d_call: -
v_call: TRBV27
j_call: TRBJ2-7
cdr3_aa: CASRGVSYEQYF
cdr3_nt: TGTGCCAGCAGAGGGGTTTCCTACGAGCAGTACTTC

clone_size: -
d_call: TRBD1
v_call: TRBV6-5
j_call: TRBJ1-2
cdr3_aa: CASSYSGTGTNYGYTF
cdr3_nt: TGTGCCAGCAGTTACTCAGGGACAGGGACTAACTATGGCTACACCTTC

clone_size: -
d_call: -
v_call: TRBV19
j_call: TRBJ1-5
cdr3_aa: CASNKGPVSNQPQHF
cdr3_nt: TGTGCCAGTAACAAGGGCCCGGTGAGCAATCAGCCCCAGCATTTT

clone_size: -
d_call: -
v_call: TRBV14
j_call: TRBJ2-1
cdr3_aa: CASSQGGIRDNEQFF
cdr3_nt: TGTGCCAGCAGCCAAGGGGGAATTCGGGACAATGAGCAGTTCTTC

clone_size: -
d_call: -
v_call: TRBV6-2/TRBV6-3
j_call: TRBJ2-5
cdr3_aa: CASSYSGGGETQYF
cdr3_nt: TGTGCCAGCAGTTACTCGGGCGGAGGTGAGACCCAGTACTTC

clone_size: -
d_call: -
v_call: TRBV28
j_call: TRBJ2-6
cdr3_aa: CASSLIQGSGANVLTF
cdr3_nt: TGTGCCAGCAGTTTAATTCAGGGTTCTGGGGCCAACGTCCTGACTTTC

clone_size: few
d_call: TRBD1
v_call: TRBV7-8
j_call: TRBJ1-2
cdr3_aa: CASSLVSRTGFGYTF
cdr3_nt: TGTGCCAGCAGCTTAGTATCTCGGACAGGGTTTGGCTACACCTTC

clone_size: -
d_call: -
v_call: TRBV5-1
j_call: TRBJ1-2
cdr3_aa: CASSLAPEDKRYTF
cdr3_nt: TGCGCCAGCAGCTTGGCACCGGAGGACAAACGGTACACCTTC

clone_size: -
d_call: -
v_call: TRBV19
j_call: TRBJ1-1
cdr3_aa: CASSSPGRGNTEAFF
cdr3_nt: TGTGCCAGTAGTAGTCCGGGACGGGGGAACACTGAAGCTTTCTTT

clone_size: -
d_call: -
v_call: TRBV3-1/TRBV3-2
j_call: TRBJ1-3
cdr3_aa: CASSTSYSASGNTIYF
cdr3_nt: TGTGCCAGCAGCACCTCCTACAGTGCCTCTGGAAACACCATATATTTT

clone_size: -
d_call: -
v_call: TRBV3-1/TRBV3-2
j_call: TRBJ2-1
cdr3_aa: CASSQAGEQFF
cdr3_nt: TGTGCCAGCAGCCAAGCTGGCGAGCAGTTCTTC

clone_size: -
d_call: TRBD1
v_call: TRBV19
j_call: TRBJ1-1
cdr3_aa: CASSIQTGRSTEAFF
cdr3_nt: TGTGCCAGTAGTATACAGACAGGGAGAAGCACTGAAGCTTTCTTT

clone_size: -
d_call: -
v_call: TRBV10-3
j_call: TRBJ2-1
cdr3_aa: CAISEPSRSYNEQFF
cdr3_nt: TGTGCCATCAGTGAGCCTAGCAGGTCCTACAATGAGCAGTTCTTC

clone_size: once
d_call: -
v_call: TRBV10-1
j_call: TRBJ2-3
cdr3_aa: CASSDPYHTQYF
cdr3_nt: TGCGCCAGCAGTGACCCCTATCATACGCAGTATTTT

clone_size: -
d_call: -
v_call: TRBV4-1
j_call: TRBJ1-5
cdr3_aa: CASSQEGGQMGNQPQHF
cdr3_nt: TGCGCCAGCAGCCAAGAGGGGGGGCAGATGGGCAATCAGCCCCAGCATTTT

clone_size: -
d_call: -
v_call: TRBV4-1
j_call: TRBJ1-2
cdr3_aa: CASSQPRPGVYGYTF
cdr3_nt: TGCGCCAGCAGCCAACCCCGGCCGGGAGTCTATGGCTACACCTTC

clone_size: -
d_call: TRBD2
v_call: TRBV5-4
j_call: TRBJ2-7
cdr3_aa: CASSSGGGWQPEQYF
cdr3_nt: TGTGCCAGCAGCTCTGGCGGGGGGTGGCAACCCGAGCAGTACTTC

clone_size: -
d_call: -
v_call: TRBV12-5
j_call: TRBJ1-2
cdr3_aa: CASARDSYGYTF
cdr3_nt: TGTGCTAGTGCCAGAGACAGCTATGGCTACACCTTC

clone_size: -
d_call: -
v_call: TRBV6-5
j_call: TRBJ1-4
cdr3_aa: CASSYSFRATNEKLFF
cdr3_nt: TGTGCCAGCAGTTACTCCTTCCGTGCAACTAATGAAAAACTGTTTTTT

clone_size: -
d_call: -
v_call: TRBV5-1
j_call: TRBJ1-4
cdr3_aa: CASSTGGANEKLFF
cdr3_nt: TGCGCCAGCAGCACGGGTGGCGCTAATGAAAAACTGTTTTTT

clone_size: -
d_call: -
v_call: TRBV27
j_call: TRBJ1-3
cdr3_aa: CASSPRGQSGNTIYF
cdr3_nt: TGTGCCAGCTCCCCGCGGGGGCAGTCTGGAAACACCATATATTTT

clone_size: -
d_call: -
v_call: TRBV30
j_call: TRBJ1-5
cdr3_aa: CAWSVGGRGNQPQHF
cdr3_nt: TGTGCCTGGAGTGTAGGGGGGCGCGGTAATCAGCCCCAGCATTTT

clone_size: once
d_call: -
v_call: TRBV21-1
j_call: TRBJ2-1
cdr3_aa: CASSKGSEGAPYNEQFF
cdr3_nt: TGTGCCAGCAGCAAAGGGTCTGAGGGGGCACCCTACAATGAGCAGTTCTTC

clone_size: once
d_call: -
v_call: TRBV12-3/TRBV12-4
j_call: TRBJ2-3
cdr3_aa: CASSLIPREAQYF
cdr3_nt: TGTGCCAGCAGTTTAATCCCCAGGGAAGCGCAGTATTTT

clone_size: once
d_call: -
v_call: TRBV12-5
j_call: TRBJ1-5
cdr3_aa: CASGSPTLGSHQPQHF
cdr3_nt: TGTGCTAGTGGTAGTCCTACCTTAGGGTCGCACCAGCCCCAGCATTTT

clone_size: -
d_call: TRBD1
v_call: TRBV3-1/TRBV3-2
j_call: TRBJ1-1
cdr3_aa: CASSQGTGVSEAFF
cdr3_nt: TGTGCCAGCAGCCAGGGGACAGGGGTCAGTGAAGCTTTCTTT

clone_size: -
d_call: TRBD1
v_call: TRBV5-4
j_call: TRBJ1-1
cdr3_aa: CASSPGGQQLNTEAFF
cdr3_nt: TGTGCCAGCAGCCCGGGGGGACAGCAACTAAACACTGAAGCTTTCTTT

clone_size: once
d_call: -
v_call: TRBV4-3
j_call: TRBJ1-3
cdr3_aa: CASSQSRKRIGNTIYF
cdr3_nt: TGCGCCAGCAGCCAGTCCAGAAAACGAATAGGAAACACCATATATTTT

clone_size: once
d_call: -
v_call: TRBV30
j_call: TRBJ2-5
cdr3_aa: CAWQAQETQYF
cdr3_nt: TGTGCCTGGCAGGCCCAAGAGACCCAGTACTTC

clone_size: -
d_call: -
v_call: TRBV28
j_call: TRBJ1-1
cdr3_aa: CASSLPTENTEAFF
cdr3_nt: TGTGCCAGCAGTTTACCGACAGAGAACACTGAAGCTTTCTTT

clone_size: -
d_call: TRBD1
v_call: TRBV4-3
j_call: TRBJ1-3
cdr3_aa: CASSQEQGSGGNTIYF
cdr3_nt: TGCGCCAGCAGCCAAGAACAGGGGAGCGGTGGAAACACCATATATTTT

clone_size: -
d_call: -
v_call: TRBV27
j_call: TRBJ1-2
cdr3_aa: CASSQRGHGGYTF
cdr3_nt: TGTGCCAGCAGTCAAAGGGGCCACGGTGGCTACACCTTC

clone_size: -
d_call: TRBD1
v_call: TRBV4-1
j_call: TRBJ2-3
cdr3_aa: CASSQASGQGARNTQYF
cdr3_nt: TGCGCCAGCAGCCAAGCTAGTGGCCAGGGGGCGCGGAATACGCAGTATTTT

clone_size: -
d_call: TRBD1
v_call: TRBV19
j_call: TRBJ1-1
cdr3_aa: CASRDGTGAVTEAFF
cdr3_nt: TGTGCCAGTAGAGATGGGACAGGGGCCGTCACTGAAGCTTTCTTT

clone_size: -
d_call: -
v_call: TRBV18
j_call: TRBJ1-2
cdr3_aa: CASSAHLEGDYTF
cdr3_nt: TGTGCCAGCTCGGCACACCTCGAGGGGGACTACACCTTC

clone_size: -
d_call: -
v_call: TRBV6-5
j_call: TRBJ1-1
cdr3_aa: CASSYGGHSEAFF
cdr3_nt: TGTGCCAGCAGTTACGGGGGACATTCTGAAGCTTTCTTT

clone_size: once
d_call: TRBD1
v_call: TRBV27
j_call: TRBJ1-3
cdr3_aa: CASSSGTGGNTIYF
cdr3_nt: TGTGCCAGCAGTTCCGGGACAGGGGGAAACACCATATATTTT

clone_size: -
d_call: -
v_call: TRBV5-4
j_call: TRBJ2-5
cdr3_aa: CASSRGAQETQYF
cdr3_nt: TGTGCCAGCAGCCGCGGGGCCCAAGAGACCCAGTACTTC

clone_size: -
d_call: -
v_call: TRBV6-5
j_call: TRBJ1-5
cdr3_aa: CASSRQGGLNQPQHF
cdr3_nt: TGTGCCAGCAGCCGTCAAGGGGGACTCAATCAGCCCCAGCATTTT

clone_size: -
d_call: -
v_call: TRBV30
j_call: TRBJ1-3
cdr3_aa: CAWSVLDTYSGNTIYF
cdr3_nt: TGTGCCTGGAGTGTACTGGACACCTACTCTGGAAACACCATATATTTT

clone_size: -
d_call: TRBD1
v_call: TRBV6-5
j_call: TRBJ1-3
cdr3_aa: CASSYRDSRNTIYF
cdr3_nt: TGTGCCAGCAGTTACCGGGACAGTCGGAACACCATATATTTT

clone_size: -
d_call: -
v_call: TRBV4-3
j_call: TRBJ2-1
cdr3_aa: CASSQDGYNEQFF
cdr3_nt: TGCGCCAGCAGCCAAGACGGTTACAATGAGCAGTTCTTC

clone_size: -
d_call: TRBD1
v_call: TRBV2
j_call: TRBJ1-5
cdr3_aa: CASSSGGRGQPQHF
cdr3_nt: TGTGCCAGCAGCTCAGGGGGCAGGGGTCAGCCCCAGCATTTT

clone_size: -
d_call: -
v_call: TRBV5-1
j_call: TRBJ2-2
cdr3_aa: CASTQFPNTGELFF
cdr3_nt: TGCGCCAGCACCCAGTTCCCGAACACCGGGGAGCTGTTTTTT

clone_size: once
d_call: -
v_call: TRBV5-1
j_call: TRBJ2-5
cdr3_aa: CASSYQETQYF
cdr3_nt: TGCGCCAGCAGCTACCAAGAGACCCAGTACTTC